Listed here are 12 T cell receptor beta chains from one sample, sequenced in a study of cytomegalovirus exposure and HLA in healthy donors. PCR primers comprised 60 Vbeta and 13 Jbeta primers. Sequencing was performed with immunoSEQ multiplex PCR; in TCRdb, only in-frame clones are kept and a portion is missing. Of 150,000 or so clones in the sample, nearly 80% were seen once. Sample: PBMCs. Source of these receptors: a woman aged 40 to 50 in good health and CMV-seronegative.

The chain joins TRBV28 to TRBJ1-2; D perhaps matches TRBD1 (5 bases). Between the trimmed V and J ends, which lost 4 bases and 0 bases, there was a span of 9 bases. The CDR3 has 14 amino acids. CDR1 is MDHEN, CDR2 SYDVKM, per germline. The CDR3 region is CASSSGGTNYGYTF. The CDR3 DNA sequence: TGTGCCAGCAGTTCGGGGGGGACTAACTATGGCTACACCTTC.

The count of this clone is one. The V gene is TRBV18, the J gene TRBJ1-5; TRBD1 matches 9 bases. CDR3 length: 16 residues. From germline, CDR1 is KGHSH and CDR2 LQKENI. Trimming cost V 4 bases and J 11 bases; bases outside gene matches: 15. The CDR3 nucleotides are TGTGCCAGCTCACGGAACCGGGACAGGGATTCATGGTCCCAGCATTTT. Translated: CASSRNRDRDSWSQHF.

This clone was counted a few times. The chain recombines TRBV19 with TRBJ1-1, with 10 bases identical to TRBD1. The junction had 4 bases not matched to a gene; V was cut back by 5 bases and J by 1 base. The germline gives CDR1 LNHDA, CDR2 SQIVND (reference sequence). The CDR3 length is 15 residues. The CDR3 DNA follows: TGTGCCAGTAGTCTCCGGACAGGGGGGAACACTGAAGCTTTCTTT. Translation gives CASSLRTGGNTEAFF.

The CDR3 nucleotides read TGTGCCAGCAGCTTGGGCAAAGCTAACTATGGCTACACCTTC. Protein product: CASSLGKANYGYTF. The chain couples TRBV7-9 to TRBJ1-2; unclear D gene. This CDR3 comprises 14 residues. CDR1 is SEHNR and CDR2 is FQNEAQ in the germline V gene (reference sequence). V gave up 3 bases and J gave up 0 bases, with 8 bases separating them.

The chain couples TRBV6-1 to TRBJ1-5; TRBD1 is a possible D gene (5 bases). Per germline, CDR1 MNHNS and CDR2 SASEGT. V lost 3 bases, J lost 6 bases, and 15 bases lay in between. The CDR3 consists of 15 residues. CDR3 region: CASSDQGAGGQPQHF. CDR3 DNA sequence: TGTGCCAGCAGTGACCAGGGAGCGGGGGGTCAGCCCCAGCATTTT.

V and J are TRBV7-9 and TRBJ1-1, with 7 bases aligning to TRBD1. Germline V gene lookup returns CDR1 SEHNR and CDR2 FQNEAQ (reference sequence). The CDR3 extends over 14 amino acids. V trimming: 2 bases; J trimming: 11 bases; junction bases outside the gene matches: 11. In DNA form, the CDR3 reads TGTGCCAGCAGCTTACCCCAGACAGGGTTCGGGGCTTTCTTT. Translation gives CASSLPQTGFGAFF.

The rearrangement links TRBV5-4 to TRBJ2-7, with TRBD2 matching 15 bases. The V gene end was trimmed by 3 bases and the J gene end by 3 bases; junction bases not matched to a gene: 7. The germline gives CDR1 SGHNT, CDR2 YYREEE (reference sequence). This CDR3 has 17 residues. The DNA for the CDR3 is TGTGCCAGCAGCTCACCGGGACTAGCGGGGGGCGACTACGAGCAGTACTTC. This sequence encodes CASSSPGLAGGDYEQYF. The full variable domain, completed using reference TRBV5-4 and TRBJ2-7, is ETGVTQSPTHLIKTRGQQVTLRCSSQSGHNTVSWYQQALGQGPQFIFQYYREEENGRGNFPPRFSGLQFPNYSSELNVNALELDDSALYLCASSSPGLAGGDYEQYFGPGTRLTVT.

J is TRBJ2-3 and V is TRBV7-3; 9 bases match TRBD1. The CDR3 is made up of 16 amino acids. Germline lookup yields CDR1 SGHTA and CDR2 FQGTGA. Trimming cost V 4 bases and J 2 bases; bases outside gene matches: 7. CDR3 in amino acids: CASSSRTGVNTDTQYF. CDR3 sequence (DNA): TGTGCCAGCAGCTCCAGGACAGGGGTGAACACAGATACGCAGTATTTT.

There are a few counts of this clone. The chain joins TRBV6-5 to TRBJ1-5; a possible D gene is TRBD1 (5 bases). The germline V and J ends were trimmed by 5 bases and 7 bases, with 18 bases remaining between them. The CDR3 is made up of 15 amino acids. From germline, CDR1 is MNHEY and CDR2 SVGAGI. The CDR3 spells CASSPDGGGGQPQHF. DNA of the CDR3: TGTGCCAGCAGTCCCGATGGGGGGGGTGGACAGCCCCAGCATTTT.

CDR3 in amino acids: CASSVGSSTYEQYF. CDR3 DNA: TGTGCCAGCAGCGTAGGGAGCAGCACCTACGAGCAGTACTTC. The V gene is TRBV9, the J gene TRBJ2-5; D is uncertain. The DNA matches TRBJ2-7 better at its end, which makes the J call doubtful. Per the germline V gene, CDR1 is SGDLS and CDR2 is YYNGEE. This CDR3 region has 14 residues.

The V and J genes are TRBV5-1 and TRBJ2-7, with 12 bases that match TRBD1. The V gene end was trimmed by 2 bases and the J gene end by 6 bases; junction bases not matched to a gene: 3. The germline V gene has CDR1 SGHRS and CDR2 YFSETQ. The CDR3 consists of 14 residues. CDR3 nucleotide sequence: TGCGCCAGCAGCTTACCGGGACAGGGGGCCGAGCAGTACTTC. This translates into CASSLPGQGAEQYF.

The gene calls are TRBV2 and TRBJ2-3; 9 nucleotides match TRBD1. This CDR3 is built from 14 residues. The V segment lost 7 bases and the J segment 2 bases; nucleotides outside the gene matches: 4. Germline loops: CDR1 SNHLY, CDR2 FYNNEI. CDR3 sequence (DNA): TGTGCCAGCAATCGACAGGGGGACACAGATACGCAGTATTTT. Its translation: CASNRQGDTDTQYF. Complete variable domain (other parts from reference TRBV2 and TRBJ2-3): EPEVTQTPSHQVTQMGQEVILRCVPISNHLYFYWYRQILGQKVEFLVSFYNNEISEKSEIFDDQFSVERPDGSNFTLKIRSTKLEDSAMYFCASNRQGDTDTQYFGPGTRLTVL.